The clone carrying this TCR beta chain was detected only once. The antigen is undetermined. The data originate from a study of CD8+CD57+ T cells in acquired aplastic anemia. Overall study: On average, sorted CD4+ and CD8+ cells gave 3 to 3.5 ug of DNA. Healthy donor CD4+ samples were sequenced to a depth that averaged roughly 9.9 million reads. General observations from the study: Researchers reported that CD8+ Simpson's diversity was not significantly different in patients versus controls. Patients had roughly 29 CD8+ CDR3 sequences in common with controls (the shared set).

Profiling of TCR beta VDJ combinations and CDR3 sequences used genomic DNA as template. TCRdb ran MiXCR on the reads and lists one entry per CDR3 protein. The data hold around 33,000 distinct CDR3 sequences, with more than 65% observed a single time. The V gene's germline CDR1 is DFQATT and CDR2 SNEGSKA (reference sequence). The V end lost 5 bases, the J end lost 4 bases, and 14 bases lay between the germline ends. The CDR3 loop spans 13 amino acids. The material sequenced was sorted CD4+, CD8+, or CD8+CD57+ T cells (not recorded which) from PBMCs. The rearrangement links TRBV20-1 to TRBJ1-2; perhaps TRBD1 as D (5 bases). The clonotype was recovered from a human donor in good health, serving as a control. The CDR3 nucleotides are TGCAGTGCTCCCCCCCAGGGAAGCTATGGCTACACCTTC. Protein: CSAPPQGSYGYTF.